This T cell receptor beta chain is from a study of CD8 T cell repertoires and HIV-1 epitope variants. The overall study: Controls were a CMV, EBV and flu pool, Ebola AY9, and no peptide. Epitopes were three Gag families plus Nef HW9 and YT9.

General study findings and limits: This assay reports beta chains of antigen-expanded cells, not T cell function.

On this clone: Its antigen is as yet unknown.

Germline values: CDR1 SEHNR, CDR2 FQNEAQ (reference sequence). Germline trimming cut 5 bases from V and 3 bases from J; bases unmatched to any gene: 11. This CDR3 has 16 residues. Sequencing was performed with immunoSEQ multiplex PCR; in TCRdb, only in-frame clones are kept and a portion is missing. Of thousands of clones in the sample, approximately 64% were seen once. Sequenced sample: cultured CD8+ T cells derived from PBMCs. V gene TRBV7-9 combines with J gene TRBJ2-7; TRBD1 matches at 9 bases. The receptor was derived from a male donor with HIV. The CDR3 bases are TGTGCCAGCAGCCCGTGGACAGGGGACTTTCTCTACGAGCAGTACTTC. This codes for CASSPWTGDFLYEQYF.